The rows below give T cell receptor beta chains drawn from one sample of a study of vaccination effects on CD4 cells after COVID-19. No cognate antigen is known for these TCRs. Generated by immunoSEQ multiplex PCR, the TCRdb table keeps only in-frame clones and is missing some. Of 65,000 to 75,000 clones in the sample, roughly 81% are singletons; the top ten hold less than 2%. The sequencing here drew on CD4+ T cells from PBMCs cultured with HCoV-229E spike peptides, taken after COVID-19 vaccination. Receptors were obtained from a human donor who received a COVID-19 vaccine. Each CDR3 is given with its conserved first and last residue. The order of the fields is V gene, clone size, D gene, J gene, CDR3 protein, CDR3 DNA. D genes are given only for firm matches. Clone size is not always given. Where it is, it says once, few, many or a class for expanded clones.

TRBV24-1	-	TRBD2	TRBJ2-3	CATSIGGSTDTQYF	TGTGCCACCAGTATCGGGGGGAGCACAGATACGCAGTATTTT
TRBV5-5	-	TRBD1	TRBJ2-3	CASSLSVQGADTQYF	TGTGCCAGCAGCTTGTCAGTACAGGGGGCAGATACGCAGTATTTT
TRBV29-1	-	TRBD1	TRBJ2-5	CSVDLGQGVFGETQYF	TGCAGCGTTGATCTCGGACAGGGGGTTTTTGGAGAGACCCAGTACTTC
TRBV7-2	-	TRBD2	TRBJ2-2	CASSRGGGNTGELFF	TGTGCCAGCAGCCGCGGGGGGGGGAACACCGGGGAGCTGTTTTTT
TRBV7-6	-	TRBD2	TRBJ2-1	CASSLQLAGYYNEQFF	TGTGCCAGCAGCTTACAACTAGCGGGGTACTACAATGAGCAGTTCTTC
TRBV19	-	-	TRBJ1-5	CASSISDRQPQHF	TGTGCCAGTAGTATCTCGGACAGACAGCCCCAGCATTTT
TRBV28	-	-	TRBJ1-3	CASSSLGAGAGNTIYF	TGTGCCAGCAGTTCCCTGGGGGCGGGAGCTGGAAACACCATATATTTT
TRBV28	-	TRBD1	TRBJ1-5	CASTTGVSNQPQHF	TGTGCCAGCACTACAGGGGTTAGCAATCAGCCCCAGCATTTT
TRBV5-1	-	TRBD1	TRBJ2-3	CASSSGQGATTDTQYF	TGCGCCAGCAGCTCTGGACAGGGGGCGACCACAGATACGCAGTATTTT
TRBV6-5	-	-	TRBJ1-2	CASRSPWTDGYTF	TGTGCCAGCAGATCCCCCTGGACGGATGGCTACACCTTC
TRBV6-5	-	-	TRBJ1-1	CASSYHGAENTEAFF	TGTGCCAGCAGTTATCACGGGGCGGAGAACACTGAAGCTTTCTTT
TRBV5-1	-	TRBD1	TRBJ2-2	CASSPGTGTGELFF	TGCGCCAGCAGCCCGGGGACAGGGACCGGGGAGCTGTTTTTT
TRBV18	-	-	TRBJ1-1	CASSPIQGLNTEAFF	TGTGCCAGCTCACCAATACAGGGCTTGAACACTGAAGCTTTCTTT
TRBV6-2/TRBV6-3	-	-	TRBJ1-1	CASSKLRGSSGTEAFF	TGTGCCAGCAGCAAGTTGAGGGGATCCTCGGGCACTGAAGCTTTCTTT
TRBV12-3/TRBV12-4	once	-	TRBJ1-1	CASSGFWVTEAFF	TGTGCCAGCAGTGGATTCTGGGTCACTGAAGCTTTCTTT
TRBV5-1	-	TRBD1	TRBJ1-1	CASSTTGATEAFF	TGCGCCAGCAGCACAACAGGGGCCACTGAAGCTTTCTTT
TRBV5-1	-	TRBD1	TRBJ1-1	CASSTSQGLNTEAFF	TGCGCCAGCAGCACCTCACAGGGGCTGAACACTGAAGCTTTCTTT
TRBV29-1	-	-	TRBJ1-1	CSVQTGRGHTEAFF	TGCAGCGTCCAAACGGGGAGAGGGCACACTGAAGCTTTCTTT
TRBV7-3	-	-	TRBJ1-1	CASAEGVGSTEAFF	TGTGCCAGCGCCGAAGGAGTGGGGAGCACTGAAGCTTTCTTT
TRBV18	-	-	TRBJ2-5	CASSPQGRETQYF	TGTGCCAGCTCACCACAGGGGAGAGAGACCCAGTACTTC
TRBV19	-	-	TRBJ2-2	CASSKSFQINTGELFF	TGTGCCAGTAGTAAGTCCTTTCAAATCAACACCGGGGAGCTGTTTTTT
TRBV2	-	-	TRBJ1-6	CASASDAAHNSPLHF	TGTGCCAGCGCTTCGGACGCAGCACATAATTCACCCCTCCACTTT
TRBV3-1/TRBV3-2	-	-	TRBJ1-3	CASRRTSSGNTIYF	TGTGCCAGCAGGCGGACTTCTTCTGGAAACACCATATATTTT
TRBV5-1	few	TRBD1	TRBJ1-3	CASSQAPPGQGIVRNTIYF	TGCGCCAGCAGCCAGGCTCCCCCGGGACAGGGGATCGTGAGAAACACCATATATTTT
TRBV14	-	-	TRBJ2-1	CASSQDKYNEQFF	TGTGCCAGCAGCCAGGACAAGTACAATGAGCAGTTCTTC
TRBV5-4	few	-	TRBJ1-1	CASSLGGSAEAFF	TGTGCCAGCAGCCTGGGGGGGAGCGCTGAAGCTTTCTTT
TRBV3-1/TRBV3-2	-	-	TRBJ1-6	CASSHGQNSPLHF	TGTGCCAGCAGCCACGGACAGAATTCACCCCTCCACTTT
TRBV24-1	-	-	TRBJ1-2	CAPKASIQGEGYTF	TGTGCCCCGAAAGCCTCTATACAGGGTGAAGGCTACACCTTC
TRBV10-3	-	TRBD1	TRBJ1-1	CAISDPGQANTEAFF	TGTGCCATCAGTGACCCGGGACAGGCGAACACTGAAGCTTTCTTT
TRBV4-2	few	TRBD1	TRBJ1-4	CASSQENRGPGKLFF	TGTGCCAGCAGCCAAGAGAACAGGGGGCCAGGAAAACTGTTTTTT
TRBV24-1	-	TRBD1	TRBJ2-2	CATSDLGAGQGDTGELFF	TGTGCCACCAGTGATCTTGGGGCGGGACAGGGGGACACCGGGGAGCTGTTTTTT
TRBV30	once	-	TRBJ1-1	CAWSREVYTEAFF	TGTGCCTGGAGCCGGGAAGTCTACACTGAAGCTTTCTTT
TRBV3-1/TRBV3-2	-	-	TRBJ2-3	CASSPPGARTDTQYF	TGTGCCAGCAGCCCGCCGGGGGCGAGAACAGATACGCAGTATTTT
TRBV7-9	-	-	TRBJ2-1	CASSLGLGTYNEQFF	TGTGCCAGCAGCTTAGGGCTAGGGACCTACAATGAGCAGTTCTTC
TRBV9	-	TRBD1	TRBJ2-2	CASSVAIQGAGGELFF	TGTGCCAGCAGCGTAGCCATCCAGGGGGCGGGCGGGGAGCTGTTTTTT
TRBV11-2	few	-	TRBJ2-1	CASSSLRSSYNEQFF	TGTGCCAGCAGTTCCTTGCGTAGCTCCTACAATGAGCAGTTCTTC
TRBV7-8	-	TRBD1	TRBJ1-1	CASSISTGYTEAFF	TGTGCCAGCAGCATATCGACAGGGTACACTGAAGCTTTCTTT
TRBV5-5	-	TRBD1	TRBJ1-2	CASTSGTGWNGYTF	TGTGCCAGCACCTCCGGGACAGGGTGGAATGGCTACACCTTC
TRBV5-1	-	-	TRBJ1-1	CASSLVDSWGTEAFF	TGCGCCAGCAGCTTGGTTGACAGTTGGGGCACTGAAGCTTTCTTT
TRBV7-3	-	-	TRBJ2-2	CASSLAGGELFF	TGTGCCAGCAGCTTAGCGGGCGGGGAGCTGTTTTTT
TRBV19	few	-	TRBJ1-1	CASRTANTEAFF	TGTGCCAGTCGGACGGCGAACACTGAAGCTTTCTTT
TRBV13	few	TRBD1	TRBJ1-1	CASSARQGRGTEAFF	TGTGCCAGCAGCGCCAGACAGGGGAGAGGGACTGAAGCTTTCTTT
TRBV4-1	few	-	TRBJ1-5	CASSQVGRGISNQPQHF	TGCGCCAGCAGCCAAGTAGGGCGGGGAATTAGCAATCAGCCCCAGCATTTT
TRBV30	-	-	TRBJ2-1	CAWSPIGQSYNEQFF	TGTGCCTGGAGCCCTATTGGGCAGAGCTACAATGAGCAGTTCTTC
TRBV14	few	TRBD2	TRBJ2-1	CASSLRALAGGNEQFF	TGTGCCAGCAGCCTGCGAGCACTAGCGGGGGGCAATGAGCAGTTCTTC
TRBV6-5	-	-	TRBJ2-4	CASSSSAGQKNIQYF	TGTGCCAGCAGTTCCTCGGCGGGACAGAAAAACATTCAGTACTTC
TRBV10-3	-	TRBD2	TRBJ2-1	CAISGSGGDNEQFF	TGTGCCATCAGTGGATCGGGGGGGGACAATGAGCAGTTCTTC
TRBV19	-	-	TRBJ1-4	CASSIPHAELNEKLFF	TGTGCCAGTAGTATACCCCACGCGGAACTTAATGAAAAACTGTTTTTT
TRBV4-1	few	-	TRBJ2-2	CASSQADSFTGELFF	TGCGCCAGCAGCCAAGCCGACAGTTTTACCGGGGAGCTGTTTTTT
TRBV7-9	few	-	TRBJ1-1	CASSTIRRNTEAFF	TGTGCCAGCAGCACCATACGACGGAACACTGAAGCTTTCTTT
TRBV28	-	-	TRBJ1-1	CASSLPGASEAFF	TGTGCCAGCTCTTTACCTGGAGCGAGTGAAGCTTTCTTT
TRBV28	-	-	TRBJ1-4	CASRQTGIMREKLFF	TGTGCCAGCAGACAAACAGGAATAATGAGAGAAAAACTGTTTTTT
TRBV27	few	-	TRBJ2-2	CASSPTQLDTGELFF	TGTGCCAGCAGTCCTACTCAACTCGACACCGGGGAGCTGTTTTTT
TRBV4-1	-	-	TRBJ2-5	CASSQEWFGRETQYF	TGCGCCAGCAGCCAAGAGTGGTTCGGTCGGGAGACCCAGTACTTC